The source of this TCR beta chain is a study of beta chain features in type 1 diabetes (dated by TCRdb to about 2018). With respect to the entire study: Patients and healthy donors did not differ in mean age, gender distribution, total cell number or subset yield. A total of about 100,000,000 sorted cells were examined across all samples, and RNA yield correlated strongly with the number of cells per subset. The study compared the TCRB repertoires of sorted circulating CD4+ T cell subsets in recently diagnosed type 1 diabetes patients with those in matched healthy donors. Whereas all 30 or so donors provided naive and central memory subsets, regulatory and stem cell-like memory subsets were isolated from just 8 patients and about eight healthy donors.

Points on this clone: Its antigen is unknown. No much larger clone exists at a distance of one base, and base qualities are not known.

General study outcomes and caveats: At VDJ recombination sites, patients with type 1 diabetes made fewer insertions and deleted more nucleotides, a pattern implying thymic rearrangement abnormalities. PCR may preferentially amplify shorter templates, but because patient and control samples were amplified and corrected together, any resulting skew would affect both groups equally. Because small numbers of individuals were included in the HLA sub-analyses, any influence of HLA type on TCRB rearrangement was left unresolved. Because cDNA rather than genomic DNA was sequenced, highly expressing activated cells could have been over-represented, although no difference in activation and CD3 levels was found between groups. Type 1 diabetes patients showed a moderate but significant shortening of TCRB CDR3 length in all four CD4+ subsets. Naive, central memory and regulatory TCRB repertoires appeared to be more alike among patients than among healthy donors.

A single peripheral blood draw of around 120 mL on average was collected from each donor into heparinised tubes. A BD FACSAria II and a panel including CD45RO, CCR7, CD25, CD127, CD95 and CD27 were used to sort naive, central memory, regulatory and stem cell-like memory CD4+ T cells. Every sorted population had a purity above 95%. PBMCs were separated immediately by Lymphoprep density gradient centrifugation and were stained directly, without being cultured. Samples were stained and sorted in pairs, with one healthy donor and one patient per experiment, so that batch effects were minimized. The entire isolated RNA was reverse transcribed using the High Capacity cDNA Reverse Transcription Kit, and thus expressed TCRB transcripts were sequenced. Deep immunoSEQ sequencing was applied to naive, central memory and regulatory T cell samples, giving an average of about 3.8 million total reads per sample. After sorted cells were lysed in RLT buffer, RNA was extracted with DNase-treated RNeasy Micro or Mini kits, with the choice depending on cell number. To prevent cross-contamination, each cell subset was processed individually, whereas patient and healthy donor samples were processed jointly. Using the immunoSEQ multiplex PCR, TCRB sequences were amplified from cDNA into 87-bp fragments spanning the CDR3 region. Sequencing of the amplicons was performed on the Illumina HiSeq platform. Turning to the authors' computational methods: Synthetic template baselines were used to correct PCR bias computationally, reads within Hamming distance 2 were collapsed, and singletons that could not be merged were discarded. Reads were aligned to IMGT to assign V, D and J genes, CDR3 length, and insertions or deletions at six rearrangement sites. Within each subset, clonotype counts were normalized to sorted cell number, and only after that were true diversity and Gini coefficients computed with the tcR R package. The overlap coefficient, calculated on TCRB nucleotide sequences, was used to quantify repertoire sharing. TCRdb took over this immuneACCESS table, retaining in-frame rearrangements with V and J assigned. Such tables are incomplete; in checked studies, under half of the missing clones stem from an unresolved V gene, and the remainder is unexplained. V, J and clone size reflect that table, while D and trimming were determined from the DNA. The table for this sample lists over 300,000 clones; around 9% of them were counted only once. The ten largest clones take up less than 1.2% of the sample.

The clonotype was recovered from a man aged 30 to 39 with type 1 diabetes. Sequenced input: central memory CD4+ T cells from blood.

The bases are TGTGCCAGCAGCCGACAGGATAATTCACCCCTCCACTTT. Its translation is CASSRQDNSPLHF. The sequence joins TRBV14 to TRBJ1-6; 6 matching bases give a weak D call of TRBD1. Relative to germline, V is 4 bases shorter and J is 5 bases shorter, with 6 bases between their ends. Including cysteine and phenylalanine, the CDR3 has 13 amino acids. Here the CDR3 DNA is all that survives: 39 bases in frame from base 1. CDR1 and CDR2, per the germline V gene, are SGHDN and FVKESK.